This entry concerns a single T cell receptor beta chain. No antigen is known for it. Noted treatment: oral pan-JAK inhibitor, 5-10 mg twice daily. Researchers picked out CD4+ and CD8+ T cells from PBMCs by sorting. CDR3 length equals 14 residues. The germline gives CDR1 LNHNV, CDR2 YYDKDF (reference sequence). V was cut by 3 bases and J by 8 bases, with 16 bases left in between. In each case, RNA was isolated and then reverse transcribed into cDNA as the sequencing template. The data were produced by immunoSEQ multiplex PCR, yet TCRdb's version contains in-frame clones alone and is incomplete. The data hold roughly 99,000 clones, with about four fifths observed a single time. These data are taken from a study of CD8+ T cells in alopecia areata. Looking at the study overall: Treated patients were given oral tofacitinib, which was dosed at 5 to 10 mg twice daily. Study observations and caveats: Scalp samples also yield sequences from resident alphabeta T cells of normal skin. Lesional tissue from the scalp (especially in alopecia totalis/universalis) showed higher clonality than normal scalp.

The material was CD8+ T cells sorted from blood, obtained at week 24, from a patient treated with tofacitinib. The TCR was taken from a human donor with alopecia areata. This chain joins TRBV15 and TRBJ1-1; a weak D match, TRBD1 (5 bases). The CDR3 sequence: CATSRSRGHGEAFF. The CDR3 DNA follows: TGTGCCACCAGCAGGAGTAGGGGCCATGGGGAAGCTTTCTTT.